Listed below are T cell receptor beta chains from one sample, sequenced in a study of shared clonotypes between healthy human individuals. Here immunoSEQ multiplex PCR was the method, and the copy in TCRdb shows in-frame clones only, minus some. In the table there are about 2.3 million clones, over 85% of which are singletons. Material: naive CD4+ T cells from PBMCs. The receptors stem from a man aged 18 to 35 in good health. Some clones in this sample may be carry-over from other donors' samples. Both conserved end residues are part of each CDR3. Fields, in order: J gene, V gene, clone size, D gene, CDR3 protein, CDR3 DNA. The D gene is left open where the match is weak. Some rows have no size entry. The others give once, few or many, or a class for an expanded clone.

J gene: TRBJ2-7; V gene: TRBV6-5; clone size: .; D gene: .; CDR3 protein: CASSYGGPFYEQYF; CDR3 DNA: TGTGCCAGCAGTTATGGGGGTCCTTTCTACGAGCAGTACTTC
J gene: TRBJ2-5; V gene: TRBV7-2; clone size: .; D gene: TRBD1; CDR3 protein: CASSRTGRETQYF; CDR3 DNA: TGTGCCAGCAGTCGGACAGGGCGGGAGACCCAGTACTTC
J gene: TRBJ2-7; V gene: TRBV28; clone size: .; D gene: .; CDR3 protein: CASSPQLAPYEQYF; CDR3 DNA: TGTGCCAGCAGTCCTCAACTAGCACCCTACGAGCAGTACTTC
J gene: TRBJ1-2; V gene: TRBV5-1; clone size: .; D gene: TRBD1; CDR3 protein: CASSSNRGLNYGYTF; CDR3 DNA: TGCGCCAGCAGCTCCAACAGGGGTCTTAACTATGGCTACACCTTC
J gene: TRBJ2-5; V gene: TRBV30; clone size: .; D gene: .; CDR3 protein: CAWSVLNGVSQYF; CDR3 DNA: TGTGCCTGGAGTGTACTAAATGGGGTGAGCCAGTACTTC
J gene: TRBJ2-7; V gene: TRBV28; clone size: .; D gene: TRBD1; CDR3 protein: CASRDWDRGTVEQYF; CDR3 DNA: TGTGCCAGCAGGGATTGGGACAGGGGGACTGTGGAGCAGTACTTC
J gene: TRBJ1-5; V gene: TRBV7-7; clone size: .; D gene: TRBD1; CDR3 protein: CASSLGRSNRGYQPQHF; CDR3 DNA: TGTGCCAGCAGCTTGGGGAGGTCGAACAGGGGTTATCAGCCCCAGCATTTT
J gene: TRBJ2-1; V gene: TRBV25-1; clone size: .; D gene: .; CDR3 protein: CASSDRVDEQFF; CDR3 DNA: TGTGCCAGCAGTGACAGGGTCGATGAGCAGTTCTTC
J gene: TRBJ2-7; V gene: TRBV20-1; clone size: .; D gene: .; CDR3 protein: CSALQYEQYF; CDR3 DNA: TGCAGTGCACTACAGTACGAGCAGTACTTC
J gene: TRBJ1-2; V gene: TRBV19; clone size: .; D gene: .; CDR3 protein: CASSSHGQLFYGYTF; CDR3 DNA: TGTGCCAGTAGCTCGCACGGACAGTTATTCTATGGCTACACCTTC
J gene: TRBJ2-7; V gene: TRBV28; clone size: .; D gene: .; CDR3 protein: CASSLWAGDYEQYF; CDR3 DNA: TGTGCCAGCAGTTTATGGGCCGGAGACTACGAGCAGTACTTC
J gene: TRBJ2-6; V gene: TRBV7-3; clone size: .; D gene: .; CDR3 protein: CASSLLGAGANVLTF; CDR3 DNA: TGTGCCAGCAGCTTACTAGGGGCTGGGGCCAACGTCCTGACTTTC
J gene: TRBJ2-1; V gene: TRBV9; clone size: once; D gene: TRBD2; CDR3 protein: CASGTSGSASYNEQFF; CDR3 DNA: TGTGCCAGCGGGACTAGCGGGAGTGCCTCCTACAATGAGCAGTTCTTC
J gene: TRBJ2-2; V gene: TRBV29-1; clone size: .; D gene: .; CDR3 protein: CSVGGQGRGPFF; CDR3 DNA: TGCAGCGTTGGGGGGCAGGGAAGGGGTCCGTTTTTT
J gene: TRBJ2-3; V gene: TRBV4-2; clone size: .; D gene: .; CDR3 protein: CASSQDGNGGVSDTQYF; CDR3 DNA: TGTGCCAGCAGCCAAGATGGCAATGGCGGGGTTTCAGATACGCAGTATTTT
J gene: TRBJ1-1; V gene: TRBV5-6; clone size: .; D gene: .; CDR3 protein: CASSLGPGVNTEAFF; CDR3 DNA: TGTGCCAGCAGCTTGGGGCCAGGGGTGAACACTGAAGCTTTCTTT
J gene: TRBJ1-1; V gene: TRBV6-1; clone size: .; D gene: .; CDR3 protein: CASRQNLNTEAFF; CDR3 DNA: TGTGCCAGCAGACAGAACCTGAACACTGAAGCTTTCTTT
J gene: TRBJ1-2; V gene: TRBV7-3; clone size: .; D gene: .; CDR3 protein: CASSLMGRGNYGYTF; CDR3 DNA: TGTGCCAGCAGCTTAATGGGCAGGGGTAACTATGGCTACACCTTC
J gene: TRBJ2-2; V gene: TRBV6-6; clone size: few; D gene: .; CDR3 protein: CASIGREYTGELFF; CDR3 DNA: TGTGCCAGCATAGGCAGGGAGTACACCGGGGAGCTGTTTTTT
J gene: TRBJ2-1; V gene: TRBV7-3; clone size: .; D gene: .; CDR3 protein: CASSLDGLDYNEQFF; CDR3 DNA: TGTGCCAGCAGCTTAGATGGCTTGGACTACAATGAGCAGTTCTTC
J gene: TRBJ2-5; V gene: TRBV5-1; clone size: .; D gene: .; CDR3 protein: CASSLASGLRGGETQYF; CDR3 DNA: TGCGCCAGCAGCTTGGCCTCCGGCCTAAGGGGCGGAGAGACCCAGTACTTC
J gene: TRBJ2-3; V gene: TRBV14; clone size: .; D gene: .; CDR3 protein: CASSPGLTSTDTQYF; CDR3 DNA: TGTGCCAGCAGCCCCGGACTCACAAGCACAGATACGCAGTATTTT
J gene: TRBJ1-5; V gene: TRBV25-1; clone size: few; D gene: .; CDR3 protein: CASSAPGSGNQPQHF; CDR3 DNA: TGTGCCAGCAGTGCCCCGGGTTCGGGCAATCAGCCCCAGCATTTT
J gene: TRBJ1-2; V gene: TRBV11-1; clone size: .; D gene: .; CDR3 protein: CASSLDRLDGYTF; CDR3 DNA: TGTGCCAGCAGCTTAGACCGACTGGATGGCTACACCTTC
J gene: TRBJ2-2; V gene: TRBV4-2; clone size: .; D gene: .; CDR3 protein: CASRTEGGTGELFF; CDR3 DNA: TGTGCCAGCAGAACCGAGGGGGGGACCGGGGAGCTGTTTTTT
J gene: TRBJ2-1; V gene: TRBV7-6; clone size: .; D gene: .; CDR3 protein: CASSLGWDLGGGPQFF; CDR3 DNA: TGTGCCAGCAGCTTAGGTTGGGACTTGGGGGGCGGGCCGCAGTTCTTC
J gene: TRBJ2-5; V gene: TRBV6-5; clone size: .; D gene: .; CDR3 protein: CASSPLGDGETQYF; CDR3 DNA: TGTGCCAGCAGCCCCCTGGGGGATGGGGAGACCCAGTACTTC
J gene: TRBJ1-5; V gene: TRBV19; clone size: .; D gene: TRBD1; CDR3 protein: CASSKGQNSNQPQHF; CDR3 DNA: TGTGCCAGTAGCAAGGGACAGAATAGCAATCAGCCCCAGCATTTT
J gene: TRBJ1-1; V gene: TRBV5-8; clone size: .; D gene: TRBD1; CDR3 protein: CARPGQGMNTEAFF; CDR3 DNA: TGTGCCAGACCAGGACAGGGAATGAACACTGAAGCTTTCTTT
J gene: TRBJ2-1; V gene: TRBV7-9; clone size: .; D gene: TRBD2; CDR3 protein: CASSQHGTSGFLQFF; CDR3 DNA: TGTGCCAGCAGCCAACACGGGACTAGCGGTTTTTTGCAGTTCTTC
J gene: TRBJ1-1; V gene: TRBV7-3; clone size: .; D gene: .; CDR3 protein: CASSLRRENTEAFF; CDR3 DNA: TGTGCCAGCAGCTTAAGAAGGGAGAACACTGAAGCTTTCTTT
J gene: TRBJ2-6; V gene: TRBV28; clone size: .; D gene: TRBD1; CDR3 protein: CASSPGTGGAAGANVLTF; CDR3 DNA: TGTGCCAGCAGTCCCGGGACAGGGGGCGCGGCGGGGGCCAACGTCCTGACTTTC
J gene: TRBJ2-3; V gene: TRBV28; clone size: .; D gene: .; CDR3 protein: CASSRGGSASDTQYF; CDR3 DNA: TGTGCCAGTTCAAGGGGCGGATCAGCCTCAGATACGCAGTATTTT
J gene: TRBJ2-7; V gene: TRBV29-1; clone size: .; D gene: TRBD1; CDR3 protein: CSTWDRTNYEQYF; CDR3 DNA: TGCAGCACCTGGGACAGAACCAACTACGAGCAGTACTTC
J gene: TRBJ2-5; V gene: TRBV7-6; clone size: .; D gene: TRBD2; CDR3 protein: CASSQRTSGGYQETQYF; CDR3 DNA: TGTGCCAGCAGCCAACGGACTAGCGGGGGGTACCAAGAGACCCAGTACTTC
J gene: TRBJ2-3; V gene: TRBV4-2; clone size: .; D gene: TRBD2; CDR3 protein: CASSQDLSTSGRPDTQYF; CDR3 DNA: TGTGCCAGCAGCCAAGATCTCTCGACTAGCGGGAGACCAGATACGCAGTATTTT
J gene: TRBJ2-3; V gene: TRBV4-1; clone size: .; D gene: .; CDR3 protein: CASSLSGLGTDTQYF; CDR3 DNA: TGCGCCAGCAGCCTCAGCGGCCTCGGCACAGATACGCAGTATTTT
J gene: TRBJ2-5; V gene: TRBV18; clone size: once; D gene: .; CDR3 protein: CASSPLVGDQETQYF; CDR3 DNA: TGTGCCAGCTCACCCCTCGTAGGGGATCAAGAGACCCAGTACTTC
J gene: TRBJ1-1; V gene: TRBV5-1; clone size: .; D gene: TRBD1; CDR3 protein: CASSPKQGFSTEAFF; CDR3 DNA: TGCGCCAGCAGCCCCAAACAGGGGTTCTCCACTGAAGCTTTCTTT
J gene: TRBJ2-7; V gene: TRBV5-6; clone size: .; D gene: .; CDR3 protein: CASNRRRDLSYEQYF; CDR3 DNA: TGTGCCAGCAACCGACGGAGGGATCTATCCTACGAGCAGTACTTC
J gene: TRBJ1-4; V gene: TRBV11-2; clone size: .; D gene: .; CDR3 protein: CASSLVLGTGKLFF; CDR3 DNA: TGTGCCAGCAGCTTAGTTTTAGGAACTGGAAAACTGTTTTTT
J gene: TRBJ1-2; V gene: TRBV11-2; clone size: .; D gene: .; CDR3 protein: CASSPISRVDYGYTF; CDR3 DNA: TGTGCCAGCAGCCCCATATCCAGGGTAGACTATGGCTACACCTTC
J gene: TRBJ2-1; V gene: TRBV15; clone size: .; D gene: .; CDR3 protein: CATSRVDLDEQFF; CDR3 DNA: TGTGCCACCAGCAGAGTGGATTTGGATGAGCAGTTCTTC
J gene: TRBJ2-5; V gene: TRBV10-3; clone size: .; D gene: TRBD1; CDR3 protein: CAIRGQGRRETQYF; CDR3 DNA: TGTGCCATCAGGGGACAGGGCCGCCGGGAGACCCAGTACTTC
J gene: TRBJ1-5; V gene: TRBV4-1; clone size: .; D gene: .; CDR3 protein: CASSQQGLNQPQHF; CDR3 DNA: TGCGCCAGCAGCCAACAGGGGTTAAATCAGCCCCAGCATTTT
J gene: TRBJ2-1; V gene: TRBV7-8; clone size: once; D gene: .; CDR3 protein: CASSSRGPLNEQFF; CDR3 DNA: TGTGCCAGCAGCTCACGAGGGCCGCTTAATGAGCAGTTCTTC
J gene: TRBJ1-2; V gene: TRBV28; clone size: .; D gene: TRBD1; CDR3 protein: CASSLIVGQGEGYTF; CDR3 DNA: TGTGCCAGCAGTTTAATAGTTGGACAGGGAGAGGGCTACACCTTC
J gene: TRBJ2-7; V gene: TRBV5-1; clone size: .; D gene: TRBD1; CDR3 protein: CASTPGTGVHEQYF; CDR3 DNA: TGCGCCAGCACCCCAGGGACAGGGGTCCACGAGCAGTACTTC
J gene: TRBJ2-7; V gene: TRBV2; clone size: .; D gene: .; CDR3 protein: CAGFYESSLYF; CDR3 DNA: TGTGCCGGCTTTTACGAGAGCAGCCTGTACTTC
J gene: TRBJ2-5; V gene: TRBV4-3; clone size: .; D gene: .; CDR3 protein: CASSQDFSGQETQYF; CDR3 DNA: TGCGCCAGCAGCCAAGATTTTAGCGGCCAAGAGACCCAGTACTTC
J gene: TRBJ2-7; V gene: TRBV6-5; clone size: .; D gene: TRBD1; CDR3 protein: CASRAGTGVYEQYF; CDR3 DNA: TGTGCCAGCAGGGCCGGGACAGGGGTCTACGAGCAGTACTTC